This TCR beta chain was sequenced for a study of blood T cell repertoires in COVID-19. Overall study context: Acute and convalescent COVID-19 specimens originated in the United States, Italy and Spain.

V lost 1 base and J 4 bases, leaving 10 bases between the germline ends. This CDR3 comprises 14 residues. From germline, CDR1 is MNHEY and CDR2 SMNVEV (reference sequence). Authors' methods: Using reference gene primer amplification, nucleated cell counts were estimated. Clones were read by immunoSEQ multiplex PCR, and TCRdb kept only the in-frame ones, dropping some. V, J and clone size are those of that table, while D and trimming were read from the DNA. This sample carries roughly 120,000 clones, around 80% of them seen once, and the ten largest clones take 0.8% to 0.9%. Specimen: peripheral blood. V is TRBV27 and J is TRBJ1-1; D not certain. The sequence derives from a woman between 65 and 79 years old with acute or convalescent COVID-19. CDR3 sequence reads: CASSLFPAGTEAFF. In DNA, the CDR3 is TGTGCCAGCAGTTTATTTCCGGCGGGCACTGAAGCTTTCTTT.